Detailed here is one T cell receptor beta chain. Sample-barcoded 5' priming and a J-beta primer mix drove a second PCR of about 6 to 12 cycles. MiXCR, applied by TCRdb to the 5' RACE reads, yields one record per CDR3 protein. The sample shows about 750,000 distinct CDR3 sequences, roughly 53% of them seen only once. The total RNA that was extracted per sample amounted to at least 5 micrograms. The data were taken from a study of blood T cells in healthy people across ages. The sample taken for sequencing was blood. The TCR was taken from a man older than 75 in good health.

This CDR3 is CSVEGANNEQFF. CDR3 coding DNA: TGCAGCGTTGAAGGAGCTAACAATGAGCAGTTCTTC. The chain carries TRBV29-1 and TRBJ2-1; D is ambiguous. CDR1 is SQVTM and CDR2 is ANQGSEA in the germline V gene. The CDR3 sequence is 12 residues long. With 1 base removed from V and 5 bases from J, the gap between germline ends came to 6 bases.